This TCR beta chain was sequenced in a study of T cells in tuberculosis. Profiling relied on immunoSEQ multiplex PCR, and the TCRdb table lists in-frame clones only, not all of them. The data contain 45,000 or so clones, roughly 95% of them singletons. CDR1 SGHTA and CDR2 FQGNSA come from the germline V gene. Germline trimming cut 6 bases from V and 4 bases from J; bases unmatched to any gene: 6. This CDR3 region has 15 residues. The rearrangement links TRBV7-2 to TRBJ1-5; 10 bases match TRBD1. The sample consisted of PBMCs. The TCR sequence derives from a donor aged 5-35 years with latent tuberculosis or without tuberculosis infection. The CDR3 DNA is TGTGCCAGCAGTTCCGACAGGGGGCTGAATCAGCCCCAGCATTTT. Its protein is CASSSDRGLNQPQHF.